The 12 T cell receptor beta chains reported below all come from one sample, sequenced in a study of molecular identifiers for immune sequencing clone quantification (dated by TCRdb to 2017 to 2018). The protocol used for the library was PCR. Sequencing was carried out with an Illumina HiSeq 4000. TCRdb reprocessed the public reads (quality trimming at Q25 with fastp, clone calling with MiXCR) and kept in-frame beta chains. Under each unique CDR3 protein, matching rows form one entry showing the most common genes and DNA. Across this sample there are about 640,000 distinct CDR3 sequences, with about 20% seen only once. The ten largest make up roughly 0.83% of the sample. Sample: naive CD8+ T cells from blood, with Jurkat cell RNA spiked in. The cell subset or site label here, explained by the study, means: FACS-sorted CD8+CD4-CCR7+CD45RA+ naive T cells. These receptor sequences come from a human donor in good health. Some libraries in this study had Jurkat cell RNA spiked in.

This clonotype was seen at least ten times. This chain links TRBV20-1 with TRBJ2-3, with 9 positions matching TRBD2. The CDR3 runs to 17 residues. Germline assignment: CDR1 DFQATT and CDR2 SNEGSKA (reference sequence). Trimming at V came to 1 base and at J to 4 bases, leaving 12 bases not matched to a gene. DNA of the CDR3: TGCAGTGCTAGAGGATTTTTTAGCGGGAGCTTGGCAGATACGCAGTATTTT. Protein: CSARGFFSGSLADTQYF.

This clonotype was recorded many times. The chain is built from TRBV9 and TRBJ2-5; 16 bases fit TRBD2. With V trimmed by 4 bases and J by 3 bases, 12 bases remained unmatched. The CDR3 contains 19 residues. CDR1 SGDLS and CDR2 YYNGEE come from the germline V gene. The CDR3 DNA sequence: TGTGCCAGCAGCTCGGGACTAGCGGGGGGGCCGCCCGAAGAAGAGACCCAGTACTTC. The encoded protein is CASSSGLAGGPPEEETQYF.

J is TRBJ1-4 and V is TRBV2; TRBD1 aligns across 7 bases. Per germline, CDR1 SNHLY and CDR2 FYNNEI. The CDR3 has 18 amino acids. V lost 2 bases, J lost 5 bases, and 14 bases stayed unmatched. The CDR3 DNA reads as TGTGCCAGCAGTGAAAAGACAGGGAGGGGGGACAGAAATGAAAAACTGTTTTTT. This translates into CASSEKTGRGDRNEKLFF.

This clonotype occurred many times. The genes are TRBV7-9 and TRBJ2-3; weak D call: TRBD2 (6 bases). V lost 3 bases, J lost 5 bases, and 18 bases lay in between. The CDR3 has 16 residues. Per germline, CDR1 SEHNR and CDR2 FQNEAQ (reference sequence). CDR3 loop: CASSFKAAGSEDTQYF. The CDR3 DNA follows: TGTGCCAGCAGCTTTAAAGCTGCGGGATCGGAAGATACGCAGTATTTT.

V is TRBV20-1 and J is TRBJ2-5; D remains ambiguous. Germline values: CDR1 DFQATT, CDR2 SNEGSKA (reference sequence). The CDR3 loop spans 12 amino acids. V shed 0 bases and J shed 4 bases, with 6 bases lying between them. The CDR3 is CSAREKRETQYF. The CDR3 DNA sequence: TGCAGTGCTAGAGAGAAACGAGAGACCCAGTACTTC.

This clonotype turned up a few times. CDR3 sequence (DNA): TGCAGTGCTAGAGATCTACCGCAGTTCGGAGAGACCCAGTACTTC. Translated: CSARDLPQFGETQYF. This rearrangement joins TRBV20-1 to TRBJ2-5; D is unresolved. The CDR3 has 15 amino acids. V lost 0 bases and J 4 bases, leaving 15 bases between the germline ends. Germline V gene data show CDR1 as DFQATT and CDR2 as SNEGSKA (reference sequence).

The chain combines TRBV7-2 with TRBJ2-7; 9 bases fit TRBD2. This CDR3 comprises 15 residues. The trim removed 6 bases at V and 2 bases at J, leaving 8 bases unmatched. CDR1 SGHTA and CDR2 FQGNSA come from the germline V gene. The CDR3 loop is CASRPDLAGAYEQYF. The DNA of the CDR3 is TGTGCCAGCAGACCTGATTTAGCGGGGGCCTACGAGCAGTACTTC.

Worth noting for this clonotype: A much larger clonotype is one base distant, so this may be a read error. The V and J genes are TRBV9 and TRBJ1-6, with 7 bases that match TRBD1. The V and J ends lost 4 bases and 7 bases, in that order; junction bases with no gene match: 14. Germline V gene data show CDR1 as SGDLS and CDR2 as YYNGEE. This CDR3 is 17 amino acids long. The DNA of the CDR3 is TGTGCCAGCAGCTTCCGAGACCCATCAGGGGGAAATTCACCCCTCCACTTT. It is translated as CASSFRDPSGGNSPLHF.

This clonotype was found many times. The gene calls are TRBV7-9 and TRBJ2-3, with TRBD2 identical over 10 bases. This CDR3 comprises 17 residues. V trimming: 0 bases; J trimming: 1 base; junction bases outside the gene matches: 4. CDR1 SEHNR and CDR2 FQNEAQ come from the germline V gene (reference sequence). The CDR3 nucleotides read TGTGCCAGCAGCTTAGCTAGCGGGGGGACCCGCACAGATACGCAGTATTTT. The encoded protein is CASSLASGGTRTDTQYF.

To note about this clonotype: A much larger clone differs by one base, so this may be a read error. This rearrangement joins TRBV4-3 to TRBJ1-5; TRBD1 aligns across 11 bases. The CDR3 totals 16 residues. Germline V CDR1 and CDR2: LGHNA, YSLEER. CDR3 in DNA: TGCACCAGCAGCCAAGAGGCCGGGACAGGGGGTCAGCCCCAGCATTTT. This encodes CTSSQEAGTGGQPQHF.

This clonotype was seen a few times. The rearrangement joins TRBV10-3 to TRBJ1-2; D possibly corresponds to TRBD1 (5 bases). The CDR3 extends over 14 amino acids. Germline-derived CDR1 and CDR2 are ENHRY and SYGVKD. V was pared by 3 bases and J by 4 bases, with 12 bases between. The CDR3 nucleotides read TGTGCCATCAGTGACGGCAGGGAACCCTATGGCTACACCTTC. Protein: CAISDGREPYGYTF.

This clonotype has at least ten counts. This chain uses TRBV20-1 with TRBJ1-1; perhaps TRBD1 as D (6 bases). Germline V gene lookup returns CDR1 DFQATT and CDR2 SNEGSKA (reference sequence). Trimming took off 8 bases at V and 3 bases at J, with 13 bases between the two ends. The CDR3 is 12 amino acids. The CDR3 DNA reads TGCAGTTCGCAACCAGGGGACACTGAAGCTTTCTTT. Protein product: CSSQPGDTEAFF.